These T cell receptor beta chains were read from a single sample in a study of early T cells in non-severe SARS-CoV-2 infection. TCRdb ran MiXCR on the 5' RACE reads and lists one entry per CDR3 protein. The sample contains around 78,000 distinct CDR3 sequences, around a tenth of which appear only once. The specimen comprised whole blood, sampled at baseline. All receptors come from an adult who was a healthcare worker with PCR-confirmed SARS-CoV-2 infection or an uninfected control (not recorded which). Both conserved end residues are part of each CDR3. A D gene is named only where the DNA matches it firmly. Only some rows state a clone size, as once, few, many or a class for expanded clones.

J: TRBJ2-1
D: NA
V: TRBV12-5
size: NA
DNA: TGTGCTAGTGGTTTGATAGGGGATGAGCAGTTCTTC
CDR3: CASGLIGDEQFF

J: TRBJ2-4
D: NA
V: TRBV2
size: NA
DNA: TGTGCCAGCAGAGGACAGAAAAACATTCAGTACTTC
CDR3: CASRGQKNIQYF

J: TRBJ1-1
D: NA
V: TRBV12-3/TRBV12-4
size: NA
DNA: TGTGCCAGCAGTGCCTCCACTGAAGCTTTCTTT
CDR3: CASSASTEAFF

J: TRBJ2-6
D: NA
V: TRBV5-5
size: few
DNA: TGTGCCAGCAGCTGGGCGGACTCTGGGGCCAACGTCCTGACTTTC
CDR3: CASSWADSGANVLTF

J: TRBJ2-7
D: TRBD1
V: TRBV20-1
size: many
DNA: TGCAGTGCTAGAGATGGGAGACAGGGGGTCTCCTACGAGCAGTACTTC
CDR3: CSARDGRQGVSYEQYF

J: TRBJ1-1
D: NA
V: TRBV29-1
size: few
DNA: TGCAGCGTTGCCCAGGGCTACACTGAAGCTTTCTTT
CDR3: CSVAQGYTEAFF

J: TRBJ2-7
D: NA
V: TRBV4-1
size: NA
DNA: TGCGCCAGCAGCCAACTGGGGACCCCCACCTACGAGCAGTACTTC
CDR3: CASSQLGTPTYEQYF

J: TRBJ2-3
D: NA
V: TRBV7-3
size: NA
DNA: TGTGCCAGCAGTCATGGAGACTTGGGCGATACGCAGTATTTT
CDR3: CASSHGDLGDTQYF

J: TRBJ1-3
D: TRBD1
V: TRBV11-2
size: few
DNA: TGTGCCAGCAGCCCTGGGACAGGGTTAAAAACTGGAAACACCATATATTTT
CDR3: CASSPGTGLKTGNTIYF

J: TRBJ2-7
D: NA
V: TRBV12-5
size: many
DNA: TGTGCTAGTGGCCAGGACGGTGCCTACGAGCAGTACTTC
CDR3: CASGQDGAYEQYF

J: TRBJ2-1
D: NA
V: TRBV18
size: many
DNA: TGTGCCAGCTCACCAGGGCAGACGAGCTCCTACAATGAGCAGTTCTTC
CDR3: CASSPGQTSSYNEQFF

J: TRBJ1-1
D: TRBD1
V: TRBV11-2
size: NA
DNA: TGTGCCAGCAGTTACCGACAGGGATGGGGTGAAGCTTTCTTT
CDR3: CASSYRQGWGEAFF

J: TRBJ2-1
D: TRBD1
V: TRBV5-1
size: NA
DNA: TGCGCCAGCAGCGATGACAGGGGCGCATACAATGAGCAGTTCTTC
CDR3: CASSDDRGAYNEQFF

J: TRBJ2-3
D: NA
V: TRBV9
size: many
DNA: TGTGCCAGCAGCGAGGGGTACACAGATACGCAGTATTTT
CDR3: CASSEGYTDTQYF

J: TRBJ1-5
D: NA
V: TRBV4-3
size: many
DNA: TGCGCCAGCAGCCAAATGCGGGTTTCGCCCCAGCATTTT
CDR3: CASSQMRVSPQHF

J: TRBJ2-6
D: NA
V: TRBV10-1
size: many
DNA: TGCGCCAGCAGTGAGTTCTGGACAGTACATTTCTCTGGGGCCAACGTCCTGACTTTC
CDR3: CASSEFWTVHFSGANVLTF